This T cell receptor beta chain comes out of a study of blood T cell repertoires in COVID-19 (dated by TCRdb to the early 2020s). The study in broad terms: Samples from collaborators originated in the United States, Italy and Spain and spanned both the acute and convalescent phases of COVID-19. A de-identified subject ID, COVID-19 status, age in years and sex were almost always included in the sample metadata. The samples were drawn from two sources: the first 160 participants of the ongoing ImmuneRACE study, and 950 to 1,500 subjects contributed by 6 global collaborators. A freely available public database, intended as a resource for researchers studying the immune response to SARS-CoV-2, is where the repertoires were released. The prospective study material was composed of cDNA or gDNA derived from T cells, B-cell-depleted T cells, or PBMCs. Where available, HLA class I and class II types were obtained from metadata supplied by the sample provider rather than from assay-based typing. Subjects who had been exposed to COVID-19, were actively infected with it, or had recovered from it provided the deeply sampled blood TCRbeta repertoires that made up the dataset.

Notes on this clone: This receptor's antigen is unknown. Base qualities are not at hand, and no much larger clone is one base apart.

TCRbeta CDR3 regions were amplified from genomic DNA by means of the immunoSEQ Assay, a bias-controlled multiplex PCR. Processing in the source paper ran as follows. The number of nucleated cells in each sample was estimated by amplification of reference gene primers within the assay. To quantify the absolute abundance of each unique TCRbeta CDR3 rearrangement, sequence reads were collapsed and filtered. For each sample, productive Simpson clonality was calculated by taking the square root of Simpson's diversity index across productive rearrangements. The table was pulled from immuneACCESS by TCRdb, which kept in-frame rearrangements only. Such tables lose some clones; where checked, under half of the loss comes from unresolved V genes, and the rest has no known cause. V, J and clone size are those of that table, while D and trimming were read from the DNA. In all, the sample holds some 120,000 clones, and roughly 90% of those were seen once. 7.6% of the sample is taken by the ten largest.

What the study reported, not specific to this receptor: Clinical and demographic metadata were provided uncurated, with the amount varying by source and participant.

Here V drops 5 bases and J drops 2 bases, and the junction holds 8 bases not matched to any gene. CDR3 length: 16 amino acids, cysteine to phenylalanine. CDR3 DNA is the only sequence kept; it has 48 bases, read in frame from the first base. Taken from the germline V gene, the CDR1 and CDR2 loops are SGHVT and SQSDAQ. The collaborating institutions used their own protocols to collect whole blood in K2EDTA tubes. For TCRbeta analysis, collaborator samples were shipped as frozen whole blood, as isolated PBMCs, or as DNA extracted from either sample type. This sequence was found in a man aged 50 to 59 with acute or convalescent COVID-19. The chain is made from TRBV7-4 and TRBJ1-3, with TRBD1 identical over 8 junction bases. The sample comprised peripheral blood. The nucleotide sequence reads as follows: TGTGCCAGCAGCCCCCAGACAGGGGTAACTGGAAACACCATATATTTT. This is translated as CASSPQTGVTGNTIYF.